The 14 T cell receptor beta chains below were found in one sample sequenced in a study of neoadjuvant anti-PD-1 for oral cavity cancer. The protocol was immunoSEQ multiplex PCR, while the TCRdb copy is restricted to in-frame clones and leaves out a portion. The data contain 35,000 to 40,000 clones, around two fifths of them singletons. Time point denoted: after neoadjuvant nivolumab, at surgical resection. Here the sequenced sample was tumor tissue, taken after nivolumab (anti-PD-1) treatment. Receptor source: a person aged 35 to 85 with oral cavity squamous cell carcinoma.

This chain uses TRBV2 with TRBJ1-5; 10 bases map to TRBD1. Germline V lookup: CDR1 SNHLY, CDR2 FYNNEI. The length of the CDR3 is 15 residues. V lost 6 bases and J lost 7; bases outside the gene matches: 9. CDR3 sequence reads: CASRARDRGGQPQHF. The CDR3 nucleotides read TGTGCCAGCAGGGCCCGGGACAGGGGAGGACAGCCCCAGCATTTT.

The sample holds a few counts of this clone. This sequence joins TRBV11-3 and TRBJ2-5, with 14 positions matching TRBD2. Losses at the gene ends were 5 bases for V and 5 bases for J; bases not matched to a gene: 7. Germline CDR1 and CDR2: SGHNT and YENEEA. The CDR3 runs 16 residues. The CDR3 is CASSPGTSGSRETQYF. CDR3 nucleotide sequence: TGTGCCAGCAGCCCAGGGACTAGCGGGAGTCGGGAGACCCAGTACTTC.

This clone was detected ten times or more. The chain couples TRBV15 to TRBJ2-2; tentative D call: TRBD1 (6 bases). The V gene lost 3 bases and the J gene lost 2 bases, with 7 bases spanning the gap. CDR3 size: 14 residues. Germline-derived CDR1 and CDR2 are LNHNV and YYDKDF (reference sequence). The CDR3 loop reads CATSRGHNTGELFF. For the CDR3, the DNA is TGTGCCACCAGCAGGGGACACAACACCGGGGAGCTGTTTTTT.

CDR3 loop: CASSRDRERRPQHF. CDR3 sequence (DNA): TGTGCCAGCAGTCGGGACAGGGAACGTCGGCCCCAGCATTTT. The rearrangement uses TRBV27 and TRBJ1-5; 9 bases match TRBD1. In germline, CDR1 is MNHEY, CDR2 SMNVEV (reference sequence). This CDR3 has 14 residues. With V trimmed by 5 bases and J by 9 bases, 8 bases remained unmatched.

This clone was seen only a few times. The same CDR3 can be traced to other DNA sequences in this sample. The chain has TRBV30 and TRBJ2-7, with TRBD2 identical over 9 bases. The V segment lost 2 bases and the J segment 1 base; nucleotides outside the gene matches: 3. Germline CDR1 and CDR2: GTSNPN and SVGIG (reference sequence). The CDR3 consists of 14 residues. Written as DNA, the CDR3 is TGTGCCTGGAGTAGGCTAGCGGGGTCCTACGAGCAGTACTTC. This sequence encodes CAWSRLAGSYEQYF. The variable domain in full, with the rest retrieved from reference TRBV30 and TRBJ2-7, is SQTIHQWPATLVQPVGSPLSLECTVEGTSNPNLYWYRQAAGRGLQLLFYSVGIGQISSEVPQNLSASRPQDRQFILSSKKLLLSDSGFYLCAWSRLAGSYEQYFGPGTRLTVT.

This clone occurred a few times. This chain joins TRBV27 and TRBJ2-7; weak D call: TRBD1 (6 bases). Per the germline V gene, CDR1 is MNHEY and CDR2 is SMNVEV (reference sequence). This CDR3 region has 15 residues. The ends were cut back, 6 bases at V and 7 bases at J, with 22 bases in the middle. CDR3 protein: CASSPYRDTLEEQYF. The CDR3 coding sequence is TGTGCCAGCAGCCCCTACCGGGACACCCTGGAGGAGCAGTACTTC.

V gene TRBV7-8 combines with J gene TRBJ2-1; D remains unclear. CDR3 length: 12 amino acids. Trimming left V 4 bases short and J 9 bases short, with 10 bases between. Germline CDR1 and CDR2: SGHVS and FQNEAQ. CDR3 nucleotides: TGTGCCAGCAGCTACCCACTCGGTGAGCAGTTCTTC. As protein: CASSYPLGEQFF.

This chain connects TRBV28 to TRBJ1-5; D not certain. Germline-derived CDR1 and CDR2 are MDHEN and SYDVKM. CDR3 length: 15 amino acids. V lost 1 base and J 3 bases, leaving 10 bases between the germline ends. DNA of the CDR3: TGTGCCAGCAGTTTATCCGGACGGACCAATCAGCCCCAGCATTTT. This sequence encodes CASSLSGRTNQPQHF.

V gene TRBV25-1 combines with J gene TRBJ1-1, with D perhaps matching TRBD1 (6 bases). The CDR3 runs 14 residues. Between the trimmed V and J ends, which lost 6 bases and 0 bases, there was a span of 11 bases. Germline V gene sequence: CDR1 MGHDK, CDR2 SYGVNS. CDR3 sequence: CASRQTGLNTEAFF. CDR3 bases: TGTGCCAGCAGACAAACAGGGCTGAACACTGAAGCTTTCTTT.

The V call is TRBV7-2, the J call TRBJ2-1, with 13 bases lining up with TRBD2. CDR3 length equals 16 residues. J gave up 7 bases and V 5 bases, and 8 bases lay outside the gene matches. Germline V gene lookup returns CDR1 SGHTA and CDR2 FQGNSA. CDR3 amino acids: CASSSRLAGGRNEQFF. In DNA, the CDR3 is TGTGCCAGCAGCAGCCGACTAGCGGGAGGCCGTAATGAGCAGTTCTTC.

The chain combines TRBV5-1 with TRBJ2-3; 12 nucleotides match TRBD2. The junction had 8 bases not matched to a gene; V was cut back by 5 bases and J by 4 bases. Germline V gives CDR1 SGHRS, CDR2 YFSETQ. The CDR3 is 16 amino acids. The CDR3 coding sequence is TGCGCCAGCAGGCCTCTAGCGGGGGGGCTCGCAGATACGCAGTATTTT. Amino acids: CASRPLAGGLADTQYF.

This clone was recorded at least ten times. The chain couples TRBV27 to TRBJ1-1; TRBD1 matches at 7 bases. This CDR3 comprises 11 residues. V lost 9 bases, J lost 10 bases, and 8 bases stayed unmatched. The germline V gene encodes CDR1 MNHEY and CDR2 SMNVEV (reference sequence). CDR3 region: CASGTALLAFF. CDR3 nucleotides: TGTGCCAGTGGGACAGCCCTTTTAGCTTTCTTT.

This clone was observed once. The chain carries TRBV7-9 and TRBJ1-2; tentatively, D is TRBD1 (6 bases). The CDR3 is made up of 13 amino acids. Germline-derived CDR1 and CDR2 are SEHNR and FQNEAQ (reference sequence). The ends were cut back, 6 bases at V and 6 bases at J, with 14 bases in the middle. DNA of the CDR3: TGTGCCAGCAGTTCCCAGGGGTTTGATGGCTACACCTTC. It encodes CASSSQGFDGYTF.

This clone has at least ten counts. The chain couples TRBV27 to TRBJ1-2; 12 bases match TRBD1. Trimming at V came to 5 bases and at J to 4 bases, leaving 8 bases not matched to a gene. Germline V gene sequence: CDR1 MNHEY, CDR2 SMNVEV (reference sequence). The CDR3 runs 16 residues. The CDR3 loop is CASSPGTGGLFYGYTF. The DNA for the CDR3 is TGTGCCAGCAGTCCCGGGACAGGGGGCTTATTCTATGGCTACACCTTC.